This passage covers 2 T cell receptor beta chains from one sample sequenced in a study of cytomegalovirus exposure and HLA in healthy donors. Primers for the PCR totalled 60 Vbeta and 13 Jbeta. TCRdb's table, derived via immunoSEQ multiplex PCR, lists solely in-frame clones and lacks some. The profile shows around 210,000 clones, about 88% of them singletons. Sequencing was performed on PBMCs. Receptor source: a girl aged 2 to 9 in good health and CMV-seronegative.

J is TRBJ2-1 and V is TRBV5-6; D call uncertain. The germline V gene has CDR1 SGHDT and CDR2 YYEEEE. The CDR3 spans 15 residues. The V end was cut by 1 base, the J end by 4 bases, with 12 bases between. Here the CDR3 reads CASSLLHLRYNEQFF. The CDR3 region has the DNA TGTGCCAGCAGCTTGTTACACTTGAGGTACAATGAGCAGTTCTTC.

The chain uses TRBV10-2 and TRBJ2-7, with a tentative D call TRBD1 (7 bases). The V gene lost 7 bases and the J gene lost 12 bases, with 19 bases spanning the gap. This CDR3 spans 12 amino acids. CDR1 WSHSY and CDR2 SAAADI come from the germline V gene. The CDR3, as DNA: TGCGCCAGCAATGACTCCAGGGGGGTGAGGTACTTC. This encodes CASNDSRGVRYF.